These T cell receptor beta chains were read from a single sample in a study of cytomegalovirus exposure and HLA in healthy donors. Here immunoSEQ multiplex PCR was the method, and the copy in TCRdb shows in-frame clones only, minus some. This sample yields some 120,000 clones, of which around 92% are seen a single time; 3% to 4% belongs to the top ten. The sample taken for sequencing was PBMCs. These receptors came from a man in his thirties or forties in good health and CMV-seronegative. CDR3s include the opening cysteine and the closing phenylalanine or tryptophan. D genes are given only for firm matches. Not every row has a clone size; where given, it reads once, few, many or a size class.

d_call clone_size j_call v_call cdr3_nt cdr3_aa
TRBD1 - TRBJ2-7 TRBV5-1 TGCGCCAGCAGCTCCGGGACAGGGAGTATATACGAGCAGTACTTC CASSSGTGSIYEQYF
TRBD2 many TRBJ2-5 TRBV5-6 TGTGCCAGCAGCTTGGTTCTAGCGGGGGAGACCCAGTACTTC CASSLVLAGETQYF
- - TRBJ2-7 TRBV19 TGTGCCAGTTCGCGGGGTAAGGCGTCCTACGAGCAGTACTTC CASSRGKASYEQYF
- - TRBJ1-2 TRBV21-1 TGTGCCAGCAGCATCCCAGCGTGGGGCTACACCTTC CASSIPAWGYTF
- many TRBJ2-7 TRBV2 TGTGCCAGCAGTGGACAGAGGAATTACGAGCAGTACTTC CASSGQRNYEQYF
- - TRBJ2-7 TRBV11-3 TGTGCCAGCAGCTTACTTTTCGGGGACGAGCAGTACTTC CASSLLFGDEQYF
- - TRBJ1-6 TRBV15 TGTGCCACCAGCAGAGGCCGAGACCCCAGCGCTTCACCCCTCCACTTT CATSRGRDPSASPLHF
TRBD1 - TRBJ1-2 TRBV23-1 TGCGCCAGCGGCCACAACAGGGGAGGTTACGGCTACACCTTC CASGHNRGGYGYTF
- - TRBJ2-5 TRBV11-2 TGTGCCAGCAGCGCCATCCGGACAGCGGAGACCCAGTACTTC CASSAIRTAETQYF
TRBD1 few TRBJ1-5 TRBV2 TGTGCCAGCAGCTGGGACAGCCTGCAGCCCCAGCATTTT CASSWDSLQPQHF
TRBD2 - TRBJ2-7 TRBV19 TGTGCCAGTATGGTCGGCGGGGGGAGCTCCTACGAGCAGTACTTC CASMVGGGSSYEQYF
TRBD2 - TRBJ2-3 TRBV5-1 TGCGCCAGCAGCGCCCCACTAGCGGGGGGGATGACAGATACGCAGTATTTT CASSAPLAGGMTDTQYF